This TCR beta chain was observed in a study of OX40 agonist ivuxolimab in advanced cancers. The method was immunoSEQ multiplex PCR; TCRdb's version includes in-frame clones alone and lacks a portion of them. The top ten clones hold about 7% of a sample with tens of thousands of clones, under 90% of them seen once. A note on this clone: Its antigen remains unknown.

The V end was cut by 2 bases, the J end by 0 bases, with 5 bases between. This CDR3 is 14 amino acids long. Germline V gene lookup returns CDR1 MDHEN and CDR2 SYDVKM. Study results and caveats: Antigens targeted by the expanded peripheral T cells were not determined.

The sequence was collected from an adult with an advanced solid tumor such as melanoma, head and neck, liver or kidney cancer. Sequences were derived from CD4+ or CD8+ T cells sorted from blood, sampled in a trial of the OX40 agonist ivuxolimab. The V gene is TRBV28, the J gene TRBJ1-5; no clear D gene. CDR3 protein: CASSLGPSNQPQHF. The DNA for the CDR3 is TGTGCCAGCAGTTTAGGACCTAGCAATCAGCCCCAGCATTTT.